This TCR beta chain was observed in a study of tissue T cells after allogeneic stem cell transplantation. The trim removed 3 bases at V and 4 bases at J, leaving 2 bases unmatched. The CDR3 extends over 15 amino acids. Germline V lookup: CDR1 SNHLY, CDR2 FYNGKV (reference sequence). Comment on this clone: Mouse gene names apply. The CDR3 end falls 1 residue outside the read, so it is completed with the germline J gene.

Assay: immunoSEQ multiplex PCR; the TCRdb copy retains only in-frame clones and omits some. Here the sample spans more than 45,000 clones, approximately 73% being singletons. The V call is TRBV3, the J call TRBJ2-1, with 11 bases identical to TRBD2. Sequencing input: sorted cells pooled from one or two spleens. The source of this sequence is a pool of C57BL/6 mice in good health. Partial CDR3 DNA: TGTGCCAGCAGCTTGGACTGGGGGGCGTATGCTGAGCAGTTC. This encodes CASSLDWGAYAEQF. The CDR3 in its entirety is CASSLDWGAYAEQFF.